The 16 T cell receptor beta chains below all came from one sample that was sequenced in a study of control samples from healthy donors and cancer patients. Assay used: immunoSEQ multiplex PCR; TCRdb lists only in-frame clones, some missing. Counted here are roughly 76,000 clones, approximately 94% occurring once; the ten biggest clones make up around 6.5%. Sequenced input: blood. These receptors came from a middle-aged woman in good health.

This sequence joins TRBV28 and TRBJ1-1; D is undetermined. The CDR3 runs 13 residues. CDR1 is MDHEN, CDR2 SYDVKM, per germline. Trimming cost V 8 bases and J 0 bases, with 10 bases left between them. CDR3 residues: CASGGNMNTEAFF. For the CDR3, the DNA is TGTGCCAGCGGAGGGAACATGAACACTGAAGCTTTCTTT.

The table lists this clone with a few counts. The chain recombines TRBV6-4 with TRBJ1-1; D uncertain. There are 14 residues in the CDR3. Deletions cut 0 bases from V and 3 bases from J, with 8 bases between. Germline V gene lookup returns CDR1 MRHNA and CDR2 SNTAGT. The CDR3 DNA is TGTGCCAGCAGTGACTCGAGCCCCTACACTGAAGCTTTCTTT. Translation gives CASSDSSPYTEAFF.

J is TRBJ1-5 and V is TRBV7-2; the D is unclear. Between the trimmed V and J ends, which lost 5 bases and 7 bases, there was a span of 18 bases. In germline, CDR1 is SGHTA, CDR2 FQGNSA. This CDR3 has 15 residues. CDR3 sequence: CASSQLPGVGQPQHF. The CDR3 DNA is TGTGCCAGCAGCCAGTTACCCGGGGTAGGGCAGCCCCAGCATTTT. The full variable domain, in which reference TRBV7-2 and TRBJ1-5 provide the parts outside the CDR3, is GAGVSQSPSNKVTEKGKDVELRCDPISGHTALYWYRQSLGQGLEFLIYFQGNSAPDKSGLPSDRFSAERTGGSVSTLTIQRTQQEDSAVYLCASSQLPGVGQPQHFGDGTRLSIL.

The V call is TRBV18, the J call TRBJ2-7; D possibly matches TRBD1 or TRBD2 (5 bases each). Germline V CDR1 and CDR2: KGHSH, LQKENI. The CDR3 sequence is 15 residues long. V was trimmed by 3 bases and J by 4 bases, leaving 16 bases between them. The CDR3 DNA is TGTGCCAGCTCACCCCCGGGGCAGGGTGGGTACGAGCAGTACTTC. Residues: CASSPPGQGGYEQYF.

The chain links TRBV30 to TRBJ2-4; D is possibly TRBD1 (5 bases). The CDR3 loop spans 15 amino acids. Germline lookup yields CDR1 GTSNPN and CDR2 SVGIG (reference sequence). The V end lost 0 bases, the J end lost 2 bases, and 11 bases lay between the germline ends. The CDR3 here is CAWSVQWGPKNIQYF. The CDR3 region has the DNA TGTGCCTGGAGTGTTCAATGGGGCCCCAAAAACATTCAGTACTTC.

The CDR3 DNA sequence: TGTGCCAGCAGCTTTAGTGTTGAGCAGTTCTTC. Protein product: CASSFSVEQFF. J is TRBJ2-1 and V is TRBV11-2; D is unresolved. The CDR3 consists of 11 residues. V was pared by 3 bases and J by 9 bases, with 6 bases between. Germline CDR1 SGHAT, CDR2 FQNNGV.

J is TRBJ2-7 and V is TRBV9; 9 bases fit TRBD1. The CDR3 is 15 amino acids. Germline assignment: CDR1 SGDLS and CDR2 YYNGEE. The J segment lost 5 bases and the V segment lost 4 bases, leaving 10 bases of the junction unmatched. CDR3 region: CASSFTGGRIDEQYF. In DNA, the CDR3 is TGTGCCAGCAGCTTCACAGGGGGCCGGATCGACGAGCAGTACTTC.

The chain couples TRBV11-2 to TRBJ2-4; D is possibly TRBD2 (6 bases). The germline V gene has CDR1 SGHAT and CDR2 FQNNGV. Trimming cost V 4 bases and J 12 bases, with 22 bases left between them. The CDR3 length is 15 residues. The chain's CDR3 is CASSSLPRTTGTQYF. The CDR3 coding sequence is TGTGCCAGCAGCTCCCTACCCCGGACTACTGGAACTCAGTACTTC.

The chain links TRBV4-2 to TRBJ2-7; 7 nucleotides align to TRBD2. This CDR3 is 15 amino acids long. The V and J ends lost 0 bases and 3 bases, in that order; junction bases with no gene match: 5. In germline, CDR1 is LGHNA, CDR2 YNFKEQ. As DNA, the CDR3 is TGTGCCAGCAGCCAAGAGACAGCGGGACTCTACGAGCAGTACTTC. Translating gives CASSQETAGLYEQYF.

The chain recombines TRBV3-1 (or the pseudogene TRBV3-2) with TRBJ1-1; no clear D. Germline V CDR1 and CDR2: LGHDT, YNNKEL (reference sequence). The CDR3 has 13 amino acids. V was clipped by 0 bases and J by 5 bases, with 7 bases between them. The CDR3 reads CASSQDLGTEAFF. The CDR3 nucleotides read TGTGCCAGCAGCCAAGATTTGGGGACTGAAGCTTTCTTT.

This clone showed up just once. This chain joins TRBV4-2 and TRBJ1-1; no clear D. V lost 3 bases and J lost 5, with 13 bases in between. Germline loops: CDR1 LGHNA, CDR2 YNFKEQ. The CDR3 runs 14 residues. CDR3 residues: CASSHNDPRTEAFF. The CDR3 nucleotides read TGTGCCAGCAGCCACAACGACCCCAGGACTGAAGCTTTCTTT.

This chain uses TRBV7-6 with TRBJ1-1; D not resolved. The CDR3 totals 13 residues. Germline values: CDR1 SGHVS, CDR2 FNYEAQ. V dropped 3 bases and J dropped 5 bases, with 10 bases sitting between them. Here the CDR3 reads CASSLMSGTEAFF. The DNA of the CDR3 is TGTGCCAGCAGCTTGATGAGTGGTACTGAAGCTTTCTTT.

The V gene is TRBV5-1, the J gene TRBJ1-1, with D maybe TRBD1 (5 bases). Trimming pared 1 base from V and 5 bases from J, leaving 18 bases between. Germline V gene data show CDR1 as SGHRS and CDR2 as YFSETQ. This CDR3 has 16 residues. CDR3 residues: CASSLRGNRLGTEAFF. CDR3 sequence (DNA): TGCGCCAGCAGCTTGCGGGGGAACAGGCTTGGTACTGAAGCTTTCTTT.

CDR3 sequence reads: CASSFSTLGSFGNQPQHF. CDR3 nucleotides: TGTGCCAGCAGCTTCTCCACCCTCGGGAGTTTCGGCAATCAGCCCCAGCATTTT. The rearrangement joins TRBV5-8 to TRBJ1-5; no definite D call. This CDR3 contains 18 residues. The germline CDR1 and CDR2 sequences are SGHTS and YDEGEE. V lost 2 bases to trimming and J lost 2 bases, with 20 bases between them.

The chain combines TRBV6-2 or TRBV6-3 with TRBJ2-5; 9 bases are shared with TRBD2. The CDR3 runs 16 residues. V lost 2 bases to trimming and J lost 5 bases; unmatched junction nucleotides: 9. The germline CDR1 and CDR2 sequences are MNHEY and SVGEGT. The CDR3 is CASSYEPSGVRETQYF. DNA of the CDR3: TGTGCCAGCAGTTACGAGCCTAGCGGGGTTCGCGAGACCCAGTACTTC.

The chain is built from TRBV7-2 and TRBJ1-1; D is uncertain. CDR1 SGHTA and CDR2 FQGNSA come from the germline V gene. This CDR3 comprises 11 residues. V lost 7 bases to trimming and J lost 5 bases, with 8 bases between them. This CDR3 reads CASTPKTEAFF. CDR3 coding DNA: TGTGCCAGCACCCCGAAAACTGAAGCTTTCTTT. Full variable domain (missing parts from reference TRBV7-2 and TRBJ1-1): GAGVSQSPSNKVTEKGKDVELRCDPISGHTALYWYRQSLGQGLEFLIYFQGNSAPDKSGLPSDRFSAERTGGSVSTLTIQRTQQEDSAVYLCASTPKTEAFFGQGTRLTVV.